This T cell receptor (beta chain) was identified during a study of shared clonotypes between healthy human individuals. Overall study findings and caveats: For naive CD4 cells, roughly 5% of clonotypes were shared across a few donors. Rarefaction showed that sequencing of sorted subsets was incomplete (despite large depth). Sampling included only blood; tissue repertoires likely differ.

Naive CD8 isolation took CD45RO-negative cells positively selected for CCR7 and excluded terminally differentiated effector memory CD45RA+ cells. The healthy adult donors were HIV-negative and reported no recent acute infections or vaccinations. Points on this clone: Its antigen remains unidentified.

Some clones are missing from TCRdb's copy, which holds only in-frame ones; the method was immunoSEQ multiplex PCR. The sample has roughly 2,000,000 clones; approximately 92% are singletons. Germline V lookup: CDR1 MNHEY, CDR2 SVGAGI. The CDR3 covers 13 residues. V lost 3 bases and J lost 6, with 9 bases in between. The chain has TRBV6-5 and TRBJ2-1; D possibly corresponds to TRBD1 (5 bases). The specimen sequenced was naive CD8+ T cells from PBMCs. The sequence was collected from a young man in good health. Some clones in this sample may be carry-over from other donors' samples. CDR3 DNA: TGTGCCAGCAGTTATACAGGATCCAATGAGCAGTTCTTC. Its translation: CASSYTGSNEQFF.